This T cell receptor (beta chain) was recovered during a study of shared clonotypes between healthy human individuals. Findings of the study overall: Tissues were not sampled, only blood, and their repertoires likely differ. Researchers found naive subsets generally carried larger estimated richness than memory subsets. When compared with the clonotypes that were shared by all four sorted-subset donors, the non-shared clonotypes turned out to have lower generation probabilities.

The assay was carried out at the deep level. Data came from immunoSEQ multiplex PCR; TCRdb stores just in-frame clones and leaves some out. The table lists approximately 2,000,000 clones, roughly 95% of them singletons. In this sample, this clone turned up once. Its matching antigen is unknown. Only CD45RO-negative cells positively selected for CCR7 counted as naive CD8 cells, so terminally differentiated effector memory CD45RA+ cells were excluded. Germline trimming cut 10 bases from V and 1 base from J; bases unmatched to any gene: 4. There are 13 residues in the CDR3. Per the germline V gene, CDR1 is SNHLY and CDR2 is FYNNEI.

The clonotype comes from a man younger than 35 in good health. Some clones in this sample may be carry-over from other donors' samples. The J gene is TRBJ1-5, the V gene TRBV2; the match to TRBD1 covers 7 bases. The sample was naive CD8+ T cells from PBMCs. The CDR3 protein is CAIQGRSNQPQHF. The CDR3 nucleotides read TGTGCCATACAGGGGAGAAGCAATCAGCCCCAGCATTTT.